This T cell receptor beta chain was obtained from a study of control samples from healthy donors and cancer patients. TCRdb keeps only in-frame clones here, not all; method: immunoSEQ multiplex PCR. The sample comprises over 100,000 clones, more than 90% of which are singletons, and approximately 6% rests with the top ten. Germline-derived CDR1 and CDR2 are SNHLY and FYNNEI. With 6 bases clipped from V and 1 base from J, the junction kept 3 bases outside the gene matches. The CDR3 contains 14 residues. Sequenced sample: blood. The chain couples TRBV2 to TRBJ2-5, with 9 bases lining up with TRBD2. This clonotype originated in a man in his late teens or twenties in good health. This CDR3 is CASRRLAAQETQYF. In DNA, the CDR3 is TGTGCCAGCAGAAGACTAGCGGCCCAAGAGACCCAGTACTTC.